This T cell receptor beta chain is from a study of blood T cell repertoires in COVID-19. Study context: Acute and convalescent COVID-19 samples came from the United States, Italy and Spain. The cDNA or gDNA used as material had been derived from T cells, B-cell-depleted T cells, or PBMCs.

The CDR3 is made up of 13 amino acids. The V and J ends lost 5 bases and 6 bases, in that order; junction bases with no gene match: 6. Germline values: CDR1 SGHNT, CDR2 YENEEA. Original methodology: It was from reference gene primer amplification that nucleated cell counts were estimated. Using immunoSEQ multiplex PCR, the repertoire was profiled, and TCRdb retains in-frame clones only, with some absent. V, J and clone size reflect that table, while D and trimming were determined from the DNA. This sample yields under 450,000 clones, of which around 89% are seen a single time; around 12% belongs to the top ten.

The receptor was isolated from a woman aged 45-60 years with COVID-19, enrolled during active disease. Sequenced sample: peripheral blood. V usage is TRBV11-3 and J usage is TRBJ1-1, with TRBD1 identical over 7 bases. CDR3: CASSRDRVSEAFF. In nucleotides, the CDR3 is TGTGCCAGCAGCCGAGACAGGGTATCTGAAGCTTTCTTT.